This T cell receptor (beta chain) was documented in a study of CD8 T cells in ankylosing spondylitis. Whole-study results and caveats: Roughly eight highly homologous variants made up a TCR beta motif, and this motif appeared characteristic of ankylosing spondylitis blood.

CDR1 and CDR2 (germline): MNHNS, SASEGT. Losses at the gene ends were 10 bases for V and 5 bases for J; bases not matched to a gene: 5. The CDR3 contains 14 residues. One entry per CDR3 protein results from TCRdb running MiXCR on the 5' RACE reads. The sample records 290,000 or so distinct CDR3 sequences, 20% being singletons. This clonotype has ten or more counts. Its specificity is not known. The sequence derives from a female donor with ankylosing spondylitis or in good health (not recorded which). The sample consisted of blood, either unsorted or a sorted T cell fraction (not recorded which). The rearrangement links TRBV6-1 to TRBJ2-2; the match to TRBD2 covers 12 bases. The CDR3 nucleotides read TGTGCCATCACCGGACTAGCGGGGACCGGGGAGCTGTTTTTT. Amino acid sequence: CAITGLAGTGELFF.